This is a list of T cell receptor beta chains from one sample in a study of blood T cells in healthy people across ages. TCRdb fed the 5' RACE reads into MiXCR, producing one record per CDR3 protein. The sample has around 990,000 distinct CDR3 sequences, about 25% seen once. These data were likewise used in another study, on T cells of mothers and their children.

Material for sequencing was blood. The receptor set was obtained from a girl aged 2 to 10 in good health. Each CDR3 is given with its conserved first and last residue. Fields, in order: V gene, clone size, J gene, D gene, CDR3 protein, CDR3 DNA. D genes are given only for firm matches. Only some rows state a clone size, as once, few, many or a class for expanded clones.

TRBV29-1,.,TRBJ2-5,.,CSVDERQETQYF,TGCAGCGTTGATGAAAGACAAGAGACCCAGTACTTC
TRBV29-1,.,TRBJ2-7,.,CSVEEDKTYEQYF,TGCAGCGTTGAAGAGGACAAGACCTACGAGCAGTACTTC
TRBV11-2,.,TRBJ2-5,.,CASRELGAETQYF,TGTGCCAGCAGGGAGCTGGGGGCGGAGACCCAGTACTTC
TRBV4-1,.,TRBJ1-2,TRBD1,CASNQGQGVRWYTF,TGCGCCAGCAACCAGGGACAGGGTGTGAGATGGTACACCTTC
TRBV20-1,.,TRBJ2-3,.,CSAPLNPDTQYF,TGCAGTGCTCCCCTTAATCCGGATACGCAGTATTTT
TRBV29-1,few,TRBJ1-1,.,CSAQVMNTEAFF,TGCAGCGCTCAGGTCATGAACACTGAAGCTTTCTTT
TRBV20-1,few,TRBJ2-1,TRBD2,CSATLYNRAGVGYNEQFF,TGCAGTGCCACCCTTTATAACCGAGCGGGAGTAGGGTACAATGAGCAGTTCTTC
TRBV7-2,few,TRBJ1-4,.,CASSPINPRGEKLFF,TGTGCCAGCAGCCCCATTAACCCTCGGGGTGAAAAACTGTTTTTT
TRBV29-1,few,TRBJ1-2,.,CSAVARGGYTF,TGCAGCGCCGTAGCTCGGGGTGGCTACACCTTC
TRBV6-2/TRBV6-3,few,TRBJ1-1,.,CASSYPGRTGRKTEAFF,TGTGCCAGCAGTTACCCCGGTAGAACGGGGCGGAAGACTGAAGCTTTCTTT
TRBV6-4,few,TRBJ2-3,TRBD1,CASSPPTTGFGDTQYF,TGTGCCAGCAGCCCCCCTACGACAGGGTTCGGAGATACGCAGTATTTT
TRBV12-3/TRBV12-4,few,TRBJ2-3,TRBD1,CASRPGGQGWDTQYF,TGTGCCAGCAGGCCCGGGGGACAGGGCTGGGATACGCAGTATTTT
TRBV20-1,few,TRBJ2-7,TRBD2,CSAIRLAGTYEQYF,TGCAGTGCTATTAGACTAGCGGGGACCTACGAGCAGTACTTC
TRBV7-9,few,TRBJ1-1,.,CAGTGGARNTEAFF,TGTGCCGGTACGGGGGGGGCAAGGAACACTGAAGCTTTCTTT
TRBV24-1,few,TRBJ2-5,TRBD1,CATFHELQGASQETQYF,TGTGCCACCTTTCACGAGTTACAGGGGGCTAGCCAAGAGACCCAGTACTTC